The clone carrying this T cell receptor beta chain was seen once. These data are taken from a study of shared clonotypes between healthy human individuals. V lost 2 bases to trimming and J lost 3 bases, with 15 bases between them. CDR3 length equals 17 residues. The germline gives CDR1 SGDLS, CDR2 YYNGEE. The protocol was immunoSEQ multiplex PCR, while the TCRdb copy is restricted to in-frame clones and leaves out a portion. The sample consists of some 800,000 clones, 80% to 95% of them appearing once. CD45RO-negative, CCR7-positively selected cells formed the naive CD8 fraction, excluding terminally differentiated effector memory CD45RA+ cells.

The J gene is TRBJ2-6, the V gene TRBV9; no definite D call. What was sequenced was naive CD8+ T cells sorted from blood. This sequence originates from a man between 25 and 39 years old in good health. CDR3 DNA sequence: TGTGCCAGCAGCGTTAGGAGCCCTGTAAGTGGGGCCAACGTCCTGACTTTC. Translated: CASSVRSPVSGANVLTF. Full variable domain (remainder filled in from reference TRBV9 and TRBJ2-6): DSGVTQTPKHLITATGQRVTLRCSPRSGDLSVYWYQQSLDQGLQFLIQYYNGEERAKGNILERFSAQQFPDLHSELNLSSLELGDSALYFCASSVRSPVSGANVLTFGAGSRLTVL.